This TCR beta chain was documented in a study of blood T cell repertoires in COVID-19. The V and J ends lost 5 bases and 8 bases, in that order; junction bases with no gene match: 8. The CDR3 is made up of 15 amino acids. Germline V gene lookup returns CDR1 MDHEN and CDR2 SYDVKM. This table comes from immunoSEQ multiplex PCR, and its TCRdb copy is limited to in-frame clones, with some not included. The table lists about 40,000 clones, around 90% of them singletons, with roughly 10% in the top ten. The gene calls are TRBV28 and TRBJ1-4, with TRBD1 identical over 10 bases. This clonotype was sampled from a woman in her seventies with acute or convalescent COVID-19. The sample comprised peripheral blood. The CDR3 reads CASSPSGTGDEKLFF. In nucleotides, the CDR3 is TGTGCCAGCAGTCCCTCTGGGACAGGGGACGAAAAACTGTTTTTT.